This T cell receptor beta chain derives from a study of blood T cell repertoires in COVID-19. Study in general: Researchers got acute and convalescent COVID-19 samples from the United States, Italy and Spain. The analysed material was cDNA or gDNA that came from T cells, B-cell-depleted T cells, or PBMCs.

Original handling: Amplifying reference gene primers gave estimates of nucleated cell counts. The data were produced by immunoSEQ multiplex PCR, yet TCRdb's version contains in-frame clones alone and is incomplete. From that table come the V and J calls and clone size; the DNA was used to work out D and trimming. The data hold hundreds of thousands of clones, with around four fifths observed a single time. The CDR3 sequence is 11 residues long. V lost 5 bases and J lost 5, with 6 bases in between. Germline V CDR1 and CDR2: LGHNA, YSLEER. This TCR was recovered from a man aged 25-40 years with active or convalescent COVID-19. The sample was peripheral blood. The chain carries TRBV4-3 and TRBJ1-2; D is uncertain. The CDR3 DNA reads as TGCGCCAGCAGCGATAGTTATGGCTACACCTTC. Translated: CASSDSYGYTF.